This T cell receptor (beta chain) was identified in a study of blood T cell repertoires in COVID-19 (dated by TCRdb to 2020 to 2022). General notes on the study: Samples from collaborators originated in the United States, Italy and Spain and spanned both the acute and convalescent phases of COVID-19. The dataset comprised deeply sampled blood TCRbeta repertoires from subjects exposed to, actively infected with, or recovered from COVID-19. Where available, HLA class I and class II types were obtained from metadata supplied by the sample provider rather than from assay-based typing. The prospective study material was composed of cDNA or gDNA derived from T cells, B-cell-depleted T cells, or PBMCs. Samples came from the ongoing ImmuneRACE study (first 160 participants) plus 1,254 subjects from 6 global collaborators. The sample metadata nearly always contained a de-identified subject ID, COVID-19 status, age in years and sex. The repertoires were made available in a free public database intended to serve as a resource for research on the immune response to SARS-CoV-2.

In the prospective study, participants were 18 to 89 years old, resided in about two dozen geographic areas of the United States, and were enrolled through a virtual design. Cohort assignment in the prospective study relied on participant-reported clinical history from a screening survey and a study questionnaire. In the prospective study, whole blood, serum and a nasopharyngeal or oropharyngeal swab were collected from each participant by mobile phlebotomists. Prospective study participants could optionally give additional blood draws and questionnaires over a roughly two-month period. Prospective study blood samples were shipped either frozen or at room temperature before DNA extraction. In its sample, this clone was seen a few times. The specificity of this receptor is unknown. Per-base qualities were not stored, and no clone one base away is much larger. TCRbeta CDR3 regions were amplified from genomic DNA by means of the immunoSEQ Assay, a bias-controlled multiplex PCR. The authors' analysis ran thus. The number of nucleated cells in each sample was estimated from the amplification of reference gene primers within the assay. To quantify the absolute abundance of each unique TCRbeta CDR3 rearrangement, sequence reads were collapsed and filtered. For each sample, productive Simpson clonality was calculated by taking the square root of Simpson's diversity index across productive rearrangements. The table was pulled from immuneACCESS by TCRdb, which kept in-frame rearrangements only. Such tables lose some clones; where checked, under half of the loss comes from unresolved V genes, and the rest has no known cause. V, J and clone size derive from that table, while D and trimming were established from the DNA sequence. The sample table shows roughly 200,000 clones, and 82% are seen once. The top ten clonotypes cover more than 4% of the sample.

The investigation overall reported the following: The quantity of clinical and demographic metadata differed by source and by participant and was supplied without curation.

Reading from cysteine to phenylalanine, the CDR3 counts 13 amino acids. Only the CDR3 portion is preserved as DNA: 39 bases, with reading frame beginning at the first base. CDR1 SGDLS and CDR2 YYNGEE were looked up in the germline V gene. V lost 4 bases and J lost 6 bases; the stretch between them is 13 bases long. This receptor was taken from a woman aged 55-75 years with acute COVID-19. The sample taken for sequencing was PBMCs or T cells enriched from blood (not recorded which). The chain uses TRBV9 and TRBJ1-1; matching of 6 bases hints at TRBD1 as the D gene. The nucleotide sequence is TGTGCCAGCAGCATCAGGGGTACCGCTGAAGCTTTCTTT. Protein translation: CASSIRGTAEAFF.